This T cell receptor (beta chain) was recovered during a study of control samples from healthy donors and cancer patients. Profiled with immunoSEQ multiplex PCR; TCRdb holds only in-frame clones, not every one. The sample has 150,000 to 200,000 clones, around 87% seen once; the top ten hold 1.4%. This TCR was sampled from a woman aged 45-65 years in good health. The sample was blood.

The DNA of the CDR3 is TGTGCCAGCAGCCGAGACACGTATAGCAATCAGCCCCAGCATTTT. Translation: CASSRDTYSNQPQHF. This chain connects TRBV28 to TRBJ1-5; D is unclear. This CDR3 has 15 amino acids. The V gene lost 6 bases and the J gene lost 0 bases, with 12 bases spanning the gap. Germline V CDR1 and CDR2: MDHEN, SYDVKM.